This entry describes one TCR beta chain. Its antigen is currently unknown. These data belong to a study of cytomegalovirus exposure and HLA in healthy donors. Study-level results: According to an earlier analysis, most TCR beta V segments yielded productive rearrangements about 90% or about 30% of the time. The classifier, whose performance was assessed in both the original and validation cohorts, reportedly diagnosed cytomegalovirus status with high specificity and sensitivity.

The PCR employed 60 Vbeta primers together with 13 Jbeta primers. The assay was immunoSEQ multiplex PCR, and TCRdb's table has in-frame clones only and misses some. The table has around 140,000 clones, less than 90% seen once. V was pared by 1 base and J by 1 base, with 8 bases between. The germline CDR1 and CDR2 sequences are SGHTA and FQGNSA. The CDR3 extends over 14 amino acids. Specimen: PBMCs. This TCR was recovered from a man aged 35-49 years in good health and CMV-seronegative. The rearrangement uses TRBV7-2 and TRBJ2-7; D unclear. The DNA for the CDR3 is TGTGCCAGCAGCTTAGACAGATCTTCCTACGAGCAGTACTTC. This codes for CASSLDRSSYEQYF.